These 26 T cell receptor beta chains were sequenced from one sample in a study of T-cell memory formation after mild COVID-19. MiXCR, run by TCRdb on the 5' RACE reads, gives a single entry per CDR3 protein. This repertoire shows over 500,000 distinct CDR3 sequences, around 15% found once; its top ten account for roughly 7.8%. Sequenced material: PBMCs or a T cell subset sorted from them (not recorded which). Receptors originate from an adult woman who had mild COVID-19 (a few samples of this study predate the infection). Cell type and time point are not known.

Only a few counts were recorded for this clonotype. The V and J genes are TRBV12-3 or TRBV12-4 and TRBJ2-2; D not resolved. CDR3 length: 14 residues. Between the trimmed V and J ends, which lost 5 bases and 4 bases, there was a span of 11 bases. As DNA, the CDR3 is TGTGCCAGCAGTCCCCATTATCGCACCGGGGAGCTGTTTTTT. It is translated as CASSPHYRTGELFF.

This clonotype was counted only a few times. CDR3 sequence (DNA): TGTGCCAGCAGTCCAGGTGTCGTCCACGAGCAGTACTTC. It is translated as CASSPGVVHEQYF. The chain has TRBV12-3 or TRBV12-4 and TRBJ2-7; D not certain. This CDR3 spans 13 amino acids. Trimming removed 5 bases at V and 5 bases at J, with 13 bases between.

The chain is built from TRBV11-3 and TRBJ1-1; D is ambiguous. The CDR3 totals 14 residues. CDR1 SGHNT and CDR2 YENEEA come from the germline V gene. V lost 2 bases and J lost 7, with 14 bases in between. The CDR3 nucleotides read TGTGCCAGCAGCTTAACTGTTGGCCGCCTTGAAGCTTTCTTT. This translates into CASSLTVGRLEAFF. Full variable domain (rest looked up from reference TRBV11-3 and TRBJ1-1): EAGVVQSPRYKIIEKKQPVAFWCNPISGHNTLYWYLQNLGQGPELLIRYENEEAVDDSQLPKDRFSAERLKGVDSTLKIQPAELGDSAVYLCASSLTVGRLEAFFGQGTRLTVV.

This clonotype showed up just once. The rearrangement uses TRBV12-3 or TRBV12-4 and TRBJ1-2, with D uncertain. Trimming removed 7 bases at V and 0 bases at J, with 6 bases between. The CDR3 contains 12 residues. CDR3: CASKGTNYGYTF. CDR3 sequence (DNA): TGTGCCAGCAAGGGAACTAACTATGGCTACACCTTC.

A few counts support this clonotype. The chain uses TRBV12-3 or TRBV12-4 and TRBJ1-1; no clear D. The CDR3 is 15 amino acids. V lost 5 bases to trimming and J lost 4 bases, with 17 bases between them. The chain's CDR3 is CASSRGRVWVTEAFF. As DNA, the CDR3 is TGTGCCAGCAGTCGTGGGAGGGTTTGGGTCACTGAAGCTTTCTTT.

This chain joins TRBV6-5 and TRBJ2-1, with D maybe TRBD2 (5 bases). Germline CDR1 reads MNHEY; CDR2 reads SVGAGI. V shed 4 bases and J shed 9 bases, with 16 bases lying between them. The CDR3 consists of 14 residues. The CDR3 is CASSSTAFTSEQFF. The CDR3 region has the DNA TGTGCCAGCAGTTCCACCGCCTTCACTAGTGAGCAGTTCTTC.

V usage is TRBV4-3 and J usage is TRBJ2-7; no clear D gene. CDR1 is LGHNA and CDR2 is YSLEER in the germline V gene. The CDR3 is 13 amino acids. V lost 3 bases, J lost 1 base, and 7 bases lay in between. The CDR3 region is CASSHTRSYEQYF. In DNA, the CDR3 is TGCGCCAGCAGCCACACTCGATCCTACGAGCAGTACTTC.

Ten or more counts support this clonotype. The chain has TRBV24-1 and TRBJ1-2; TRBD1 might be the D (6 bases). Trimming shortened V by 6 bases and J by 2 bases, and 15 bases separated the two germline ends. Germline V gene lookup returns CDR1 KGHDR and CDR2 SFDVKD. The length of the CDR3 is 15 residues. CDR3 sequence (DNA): TGTGCCACCAGTAATGAACCGGGACAAAACTATGGCTACACCTTC. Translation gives CATSNEPGQNYGYTF.

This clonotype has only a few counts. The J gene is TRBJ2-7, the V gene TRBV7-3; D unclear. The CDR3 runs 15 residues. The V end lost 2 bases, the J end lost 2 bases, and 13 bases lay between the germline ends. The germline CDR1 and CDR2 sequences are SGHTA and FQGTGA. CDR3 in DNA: TGTGCCAGCAGCTTATTACCCGGAGACCCCTACGAGCAGTACTTC. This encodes CASSLLPGDPYEQYF.

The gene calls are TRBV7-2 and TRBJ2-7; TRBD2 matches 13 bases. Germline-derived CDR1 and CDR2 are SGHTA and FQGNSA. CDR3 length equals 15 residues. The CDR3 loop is CATRPGLAGSGEQYF. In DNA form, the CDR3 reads TGTGCTACGAGACCGGGACTAGCGGGATCAGGAGAGCAGTACTTC.

The CDR3 nucleotides are TGTGCCTGGAGTGGAGGGGCCCCCCCGGAGCAGTACTTC. Translation gives CAWSGGAPPEQYF. The chain joins TRBV30 to TRBJ2-7, with D tentatively TRBD1 or TRBD2 (5 bases each). The CDR3 loop spans 13 amino acids. In germline, CDR1 is GTSNPN, CDR2 SVGIG (reference sequence). Trimming left V 1 base short and J 7 bases short, with 14 bases between.

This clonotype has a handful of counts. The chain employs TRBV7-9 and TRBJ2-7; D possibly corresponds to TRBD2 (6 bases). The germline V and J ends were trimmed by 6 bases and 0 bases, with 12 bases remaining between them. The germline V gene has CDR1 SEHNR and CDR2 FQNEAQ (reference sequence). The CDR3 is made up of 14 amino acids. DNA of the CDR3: TGTGCCAGCAGGCCTACGGGACTCTCCTACGAGCAGTACTTC. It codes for CASRPTGLSYEQYF.

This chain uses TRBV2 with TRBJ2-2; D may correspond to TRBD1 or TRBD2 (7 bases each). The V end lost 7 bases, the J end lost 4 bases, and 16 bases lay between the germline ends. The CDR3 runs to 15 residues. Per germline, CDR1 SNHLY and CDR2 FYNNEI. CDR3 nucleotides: TGTGCCAGCAAGGGACAGCGGGGTAGCACCGGGGAGCTGTTTTTT. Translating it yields CASKGQRGSTGELFF. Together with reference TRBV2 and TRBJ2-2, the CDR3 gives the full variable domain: EPEVTQTPSHQVTQMGQEVILRCVPISNHLYFYWYRQILGQKVEFLVSFYNNEISEKSEIFDDQFSVERPDGSNFTLKIRSTKLEDSAMYFCASKGQRGSTGELFFGEGSRLTVL.

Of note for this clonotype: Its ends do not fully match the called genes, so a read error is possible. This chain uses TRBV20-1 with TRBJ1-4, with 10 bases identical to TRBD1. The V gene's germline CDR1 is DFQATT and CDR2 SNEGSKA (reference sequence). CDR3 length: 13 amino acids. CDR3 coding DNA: TGCAGTGCTAGAGAGAGTGGAGACAGGGGGCTGGAGTTT. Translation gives CSARESGDRGLEF.

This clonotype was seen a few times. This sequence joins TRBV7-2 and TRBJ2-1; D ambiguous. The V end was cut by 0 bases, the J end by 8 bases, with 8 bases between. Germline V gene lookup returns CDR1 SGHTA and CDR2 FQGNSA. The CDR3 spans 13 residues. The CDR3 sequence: CASSLAGKYEQFF. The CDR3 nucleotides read TGTGCCAGCAGCTTAGCGGGAAAATATGAGCAGTTCTTC.

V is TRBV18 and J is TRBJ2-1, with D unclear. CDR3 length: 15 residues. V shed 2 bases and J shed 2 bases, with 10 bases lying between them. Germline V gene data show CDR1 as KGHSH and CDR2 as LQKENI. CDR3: CASSPYSQTYNEQFF. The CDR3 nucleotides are TGTGCCAGCTCACCATATAGCCAGACCTACAATGAGCAGTTCTTC. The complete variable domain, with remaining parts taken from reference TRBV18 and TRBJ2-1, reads NAGVMQNPRHLVRRRGQEARLRCSPMKGHSHVYWYRQLPEEGLKFMVYLQKENIIDESGMPKERFSAEFPKEGPSILRIQQVVRGDSAAYFCASSPYSQTYNEQFFGPGTRLTVL.

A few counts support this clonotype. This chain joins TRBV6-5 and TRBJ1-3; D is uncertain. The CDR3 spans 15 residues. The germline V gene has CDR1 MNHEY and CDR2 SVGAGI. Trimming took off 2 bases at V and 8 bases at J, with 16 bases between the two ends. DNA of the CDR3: TGTGCCAGCAGTTACGGCCCTTCTTTACCGGACACCATATATTTT. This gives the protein CASSYGPSLPDTIYF.

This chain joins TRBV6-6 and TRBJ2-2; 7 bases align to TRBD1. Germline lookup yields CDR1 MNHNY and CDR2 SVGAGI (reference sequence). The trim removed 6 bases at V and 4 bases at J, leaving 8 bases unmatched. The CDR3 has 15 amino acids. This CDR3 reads CASREIGTATGELFF. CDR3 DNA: TGTGCCAGCAGGGAGATCGGGACAGCCACCGGGGAGCTGTTTTTT.

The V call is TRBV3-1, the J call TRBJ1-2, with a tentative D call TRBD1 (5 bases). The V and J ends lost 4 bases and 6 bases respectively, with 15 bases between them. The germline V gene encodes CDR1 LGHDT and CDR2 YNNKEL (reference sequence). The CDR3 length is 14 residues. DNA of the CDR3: TGTGCCAGCAGCCCTTGGACGGGGGAACATGGCTACACCTTC. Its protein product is CASSPWTGEHGYTF.

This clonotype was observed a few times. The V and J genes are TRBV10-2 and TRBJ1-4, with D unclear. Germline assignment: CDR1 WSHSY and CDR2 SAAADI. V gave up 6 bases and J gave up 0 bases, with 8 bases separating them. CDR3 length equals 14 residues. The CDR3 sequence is CASRISSTNEKLFF. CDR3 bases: TGCGCCAGCAGGATTAGTTCAACTAATGAAAAACTGTTTTTT.

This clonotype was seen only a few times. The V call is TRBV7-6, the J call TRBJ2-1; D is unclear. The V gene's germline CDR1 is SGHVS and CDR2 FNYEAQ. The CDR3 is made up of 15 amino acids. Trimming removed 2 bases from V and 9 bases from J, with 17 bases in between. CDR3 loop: CASSLTAGFTGEQFF. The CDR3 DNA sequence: TGTGCCAGCAGCTTAACGGCAGGCTTCACGGGTGAGCAGTTCTTC. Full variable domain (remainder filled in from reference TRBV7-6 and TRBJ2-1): GAGVSQSPRYKVTKRGQDVALRCDPISGHVSLYWYRQALGQGPEFLTYFNYEAQQDKSGLPNDRFSAERPEGSISTLTIQRTEQRDSAMYRCASSLTAGFTGEQFFGPGTRLTVL.

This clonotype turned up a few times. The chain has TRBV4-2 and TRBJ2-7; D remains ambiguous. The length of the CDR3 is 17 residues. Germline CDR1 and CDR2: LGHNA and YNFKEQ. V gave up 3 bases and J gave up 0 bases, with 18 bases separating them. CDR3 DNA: TGTGCCAGCAGCCACGTCTTCCCTGGCACGGGCTCCTACGAGCAGTACTTC. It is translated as CASSHVFPGTGSYEQYF.

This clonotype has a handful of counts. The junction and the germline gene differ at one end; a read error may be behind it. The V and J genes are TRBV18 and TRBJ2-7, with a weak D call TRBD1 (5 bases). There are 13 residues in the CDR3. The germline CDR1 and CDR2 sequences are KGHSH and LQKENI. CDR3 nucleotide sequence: TGTGCCAGCTCCCCACAGGTGGGTGGCGAGCAGTACTTC. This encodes CASSPQVGGEQYF.

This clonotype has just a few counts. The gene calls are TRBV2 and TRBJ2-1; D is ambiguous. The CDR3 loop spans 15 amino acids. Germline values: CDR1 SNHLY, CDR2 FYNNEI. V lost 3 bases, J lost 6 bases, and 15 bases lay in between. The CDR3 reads CASSEVSIRANEQFF. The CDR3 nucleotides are TGTGCCAGCAGTGAGGTATCGATTAGGGCCAATGAGCAGTTCTTC.

The CDR3 loop is CASRMTSGRVDTQYF. The CDR3 DNA reads as TGTGCCAGCAGAATGACTAGCGGGAGGGTAGATACGCAGTATTTT. The V call is TRBV12-3 or TRBV12-4, the J call TRBJ2-3; 14 nucleotides line up with TRBD2. The CDR3 length is 15 residues. The junction had 4 bases not matched to a gene; V was cut back by 6 bases and J by 5 bases.

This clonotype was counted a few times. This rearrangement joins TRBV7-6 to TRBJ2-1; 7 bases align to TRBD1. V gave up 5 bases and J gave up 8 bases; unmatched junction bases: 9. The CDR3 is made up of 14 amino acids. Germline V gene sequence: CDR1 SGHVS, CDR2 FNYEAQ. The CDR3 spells CASSLMIGGDEQFF. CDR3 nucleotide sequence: TGTGCCAGCAGCCTCATGATAGGGGGCGATGAGCAGTTCTTC.